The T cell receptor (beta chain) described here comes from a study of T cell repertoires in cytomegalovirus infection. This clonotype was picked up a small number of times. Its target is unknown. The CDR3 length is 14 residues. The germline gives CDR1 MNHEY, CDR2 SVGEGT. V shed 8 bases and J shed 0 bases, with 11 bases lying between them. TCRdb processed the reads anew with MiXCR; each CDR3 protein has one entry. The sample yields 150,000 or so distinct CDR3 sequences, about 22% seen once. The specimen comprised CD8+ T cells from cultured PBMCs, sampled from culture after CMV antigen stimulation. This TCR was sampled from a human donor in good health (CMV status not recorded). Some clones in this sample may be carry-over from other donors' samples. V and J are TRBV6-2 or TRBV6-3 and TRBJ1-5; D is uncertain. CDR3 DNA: TGTGCCAGCCTAAGAGGGTATAGCAATCAGCCCCAGCATTTT. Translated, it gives CASLRGYSNQPQHF.